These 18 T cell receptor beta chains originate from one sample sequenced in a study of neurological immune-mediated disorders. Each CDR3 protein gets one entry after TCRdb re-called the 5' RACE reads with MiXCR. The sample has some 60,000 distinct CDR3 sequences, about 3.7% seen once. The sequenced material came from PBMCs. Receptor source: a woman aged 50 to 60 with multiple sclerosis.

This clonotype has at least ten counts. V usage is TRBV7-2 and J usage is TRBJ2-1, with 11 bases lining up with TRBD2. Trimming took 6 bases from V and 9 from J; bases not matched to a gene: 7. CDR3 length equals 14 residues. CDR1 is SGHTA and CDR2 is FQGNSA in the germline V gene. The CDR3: CASRKTSGSGEQFF. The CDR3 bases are TGTGCCAGCAGGAAAACTAGCGGGAGCGGTGAGCAGTTCTTC.

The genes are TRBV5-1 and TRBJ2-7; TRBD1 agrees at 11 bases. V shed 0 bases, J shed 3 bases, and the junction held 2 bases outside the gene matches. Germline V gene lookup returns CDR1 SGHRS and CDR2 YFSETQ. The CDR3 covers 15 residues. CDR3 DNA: TGCGCCAGCAGCTTGGCGGGACAGGGGGTCTACGAGCAGTACTTC. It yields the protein CASSLAGQGVYEQYF. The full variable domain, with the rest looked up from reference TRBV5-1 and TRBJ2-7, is KAGVTQTPRYLIKTRGQQVTLSCSPISGHRSVSWYQQTPGQGLQFLFEYFSETQRNKGNFPGRFSGRQFSNSRSEMNVSTLELGDSALYLCASSLAGQGVYEQYFGPGTRLTVT.

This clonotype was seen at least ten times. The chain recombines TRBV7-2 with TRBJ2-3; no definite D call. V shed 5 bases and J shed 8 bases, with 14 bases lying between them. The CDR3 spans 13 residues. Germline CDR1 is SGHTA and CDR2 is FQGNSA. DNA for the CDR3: TGTGCCAGCAGCCTCGATCTGACCCGTACGCAGTATTTT. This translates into CASSLDLTRTQYF.

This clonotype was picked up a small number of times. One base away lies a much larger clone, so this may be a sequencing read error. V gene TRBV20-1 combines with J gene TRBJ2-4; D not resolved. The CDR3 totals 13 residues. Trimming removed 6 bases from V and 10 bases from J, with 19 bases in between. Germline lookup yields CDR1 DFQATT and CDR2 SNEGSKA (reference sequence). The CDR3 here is CSAHRTESKIQYF. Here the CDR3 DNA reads TGCAGTGCCCACCGGACCGAGAGCAAAATTCAGTACTTC.

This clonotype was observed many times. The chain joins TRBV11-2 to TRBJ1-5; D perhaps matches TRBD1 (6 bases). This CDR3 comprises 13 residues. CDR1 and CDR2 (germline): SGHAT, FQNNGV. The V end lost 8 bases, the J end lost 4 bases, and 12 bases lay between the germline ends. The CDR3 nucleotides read TGTGCCAGCGGGGGGGGGCCAAATCAGCCCCAGCATTTT. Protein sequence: CASGGGPNQPQHF.

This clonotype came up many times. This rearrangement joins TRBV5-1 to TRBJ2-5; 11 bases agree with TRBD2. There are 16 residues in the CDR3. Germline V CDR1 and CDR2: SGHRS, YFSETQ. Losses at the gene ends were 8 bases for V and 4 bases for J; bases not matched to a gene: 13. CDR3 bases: TGCGCCAGTAAAAGCCCACTAGCGGGAGATGGAGAGACCCAGTACTTC. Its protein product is CASKSPLAGDGETQYF.

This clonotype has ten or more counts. The CDR3 loop reads CASTGDAPNYGYTF. The CDR3 DNA reads TGTGCCAGCACAGGGGACGCTCCAAACTATGGCTACACCTTC. The chain carries TRBV9 and TRBJ1-2, with D maybe TRBD1 (6 bases). The CDR3 covers 14 residues. CDR1 is SGDLS and CDR2 is YYNGEE in the germline V gene. Trimming removed 6 bases at V and 2 bases at J, with 14 bases between.

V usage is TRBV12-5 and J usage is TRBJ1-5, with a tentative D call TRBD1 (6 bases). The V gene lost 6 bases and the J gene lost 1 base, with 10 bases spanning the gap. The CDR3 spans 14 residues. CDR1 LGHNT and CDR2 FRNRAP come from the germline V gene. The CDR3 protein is CASGSGQSNQPQHF. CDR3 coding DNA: TGTGCTAGTGGCTCCGGACAGAGCAATCAGCCCCAGCATTTT.

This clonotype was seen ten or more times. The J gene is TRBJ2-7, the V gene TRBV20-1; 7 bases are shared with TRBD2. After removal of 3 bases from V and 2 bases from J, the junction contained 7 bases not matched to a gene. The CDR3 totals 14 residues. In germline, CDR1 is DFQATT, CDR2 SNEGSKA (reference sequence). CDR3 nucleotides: TGCAGTGCTAGTGGTAGCGGGTTCGCCTACGAGCAGTACTTC. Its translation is CSASGSGFAYEQYF.

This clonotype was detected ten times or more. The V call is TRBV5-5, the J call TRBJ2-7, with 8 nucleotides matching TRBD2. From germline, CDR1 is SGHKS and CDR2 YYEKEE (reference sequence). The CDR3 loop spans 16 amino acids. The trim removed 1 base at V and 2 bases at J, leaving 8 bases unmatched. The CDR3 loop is CASSLFISGTAYEQYF. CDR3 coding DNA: TGTGCCAGCAGCTTGTTTATTAGCGGGACCGCCTACGAGCAGTACTTC.

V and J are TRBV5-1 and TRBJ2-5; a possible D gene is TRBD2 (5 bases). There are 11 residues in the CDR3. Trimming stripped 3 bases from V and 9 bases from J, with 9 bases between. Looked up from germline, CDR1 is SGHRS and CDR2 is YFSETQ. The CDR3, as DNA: TGCGCCAGCAGCTCGGAGGAGGCCCAGTACTTC. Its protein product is CASSSEEAQYF.

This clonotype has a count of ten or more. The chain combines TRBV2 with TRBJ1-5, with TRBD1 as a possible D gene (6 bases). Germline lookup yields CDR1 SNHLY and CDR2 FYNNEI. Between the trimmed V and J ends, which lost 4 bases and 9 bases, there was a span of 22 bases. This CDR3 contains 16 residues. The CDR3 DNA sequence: TGTGCCAGCAGTGGGACTAGGGGGAGGCTCCACAGGCCCCAGCATTTT. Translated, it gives CASSGTRGRLHRPQHF.

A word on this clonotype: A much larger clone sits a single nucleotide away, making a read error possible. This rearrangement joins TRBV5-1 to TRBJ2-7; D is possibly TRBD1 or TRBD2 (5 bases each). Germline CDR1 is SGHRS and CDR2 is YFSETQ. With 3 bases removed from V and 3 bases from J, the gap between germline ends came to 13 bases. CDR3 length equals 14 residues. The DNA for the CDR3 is TGCGCCAGCAGCTCCCCGGGGACCCACTACGAGCAGTACTTC. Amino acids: CASSSPGTHYEQYF. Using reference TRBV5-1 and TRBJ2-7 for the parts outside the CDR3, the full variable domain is KAGVTQTPRYLIKTRGQQVTLSCSPISGHRSVSWYQQTPGQGLQFLFEYFSETQRNKGNFPGRFSGRQFSNSRSEMNVSTLELGDSALYLCASSSPGTHYEQYFGPGTRLTVT.

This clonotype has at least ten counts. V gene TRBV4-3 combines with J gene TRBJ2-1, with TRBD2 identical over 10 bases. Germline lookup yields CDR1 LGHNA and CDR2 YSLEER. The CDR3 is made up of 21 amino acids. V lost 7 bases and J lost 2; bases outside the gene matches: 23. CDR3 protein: CASNRTSGQPKGSPTYNEQFF. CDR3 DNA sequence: TGCGCCAGCAACCGGACTAGCGGCCAGCCAAAAGGGTCTCCTACCTACAATGAGCAGTTCTTC.

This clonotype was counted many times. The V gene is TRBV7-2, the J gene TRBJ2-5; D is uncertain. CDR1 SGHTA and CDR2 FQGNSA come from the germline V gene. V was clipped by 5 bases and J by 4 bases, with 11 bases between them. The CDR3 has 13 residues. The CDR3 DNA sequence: TGTGCCAGCAGCCTCGATAGTAGAGAGACCCAGTACTTC. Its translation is CASSLDSRETQYF.

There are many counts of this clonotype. This CDR3 is CSASSGGMQFF. The CDR3 DNA sequence: TGCAGTGCTAGTAGCGGGGGTATGCAGTTCTTC. V gene TRBV20-1 combines with J gene TRBJ2-1; 9 nucleotides match TRBD2. The CDR3 extends over 11 amino acids. The trim removed 3 bases at V and 12 bases at J, leaving 3 bases unmatched. CDR1 and CDR2 (germline): DFQATT, SNEGSKA (reference sequence).

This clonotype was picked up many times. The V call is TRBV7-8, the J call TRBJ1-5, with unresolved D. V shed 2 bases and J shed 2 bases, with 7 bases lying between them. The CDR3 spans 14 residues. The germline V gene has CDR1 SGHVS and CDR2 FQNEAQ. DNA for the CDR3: TGTGCCAGCAGCTTACGGGAGGGCAATCAGCCCCAGCATTTT. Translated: CASSLREGNQPQHF.

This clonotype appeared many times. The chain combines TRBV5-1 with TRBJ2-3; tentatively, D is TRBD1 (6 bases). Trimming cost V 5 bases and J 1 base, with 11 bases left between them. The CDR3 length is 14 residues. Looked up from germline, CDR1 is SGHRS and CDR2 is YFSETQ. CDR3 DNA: TGCGCCAGCAGACCGCGACAGGGCACAGATACGCAGTATTTT. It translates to CASRPRQGTDTQYF.